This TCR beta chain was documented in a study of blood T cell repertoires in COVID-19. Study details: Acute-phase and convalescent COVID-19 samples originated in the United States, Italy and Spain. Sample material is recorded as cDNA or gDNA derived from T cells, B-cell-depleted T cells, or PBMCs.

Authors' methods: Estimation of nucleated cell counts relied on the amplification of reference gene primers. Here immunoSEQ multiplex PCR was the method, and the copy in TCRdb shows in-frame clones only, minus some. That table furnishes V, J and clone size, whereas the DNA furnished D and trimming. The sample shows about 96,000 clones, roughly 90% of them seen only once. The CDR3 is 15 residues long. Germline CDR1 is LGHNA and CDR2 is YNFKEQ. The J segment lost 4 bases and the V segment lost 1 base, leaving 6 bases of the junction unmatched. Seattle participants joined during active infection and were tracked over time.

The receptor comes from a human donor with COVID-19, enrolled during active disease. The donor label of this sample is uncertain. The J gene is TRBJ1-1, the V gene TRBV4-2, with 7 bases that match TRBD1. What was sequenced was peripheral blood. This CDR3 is CASSQVAGGSTEAFF. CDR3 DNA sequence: TGTGCCAGCAGCCAAGTCGCAGGGGGATCCACTGAAGCTTTCTTT.